The present entry profiles one TCR beta chain with its context. This sample is part of a study of blood T cell repertoires in COVID-19. About the study: Donors in the United States, Italy and Spain gave samples during acute or convalescent COVID-19. The analysed material was cDNA or gDNA that came from T cells, B-cell-depleted T cells, or PBMCs.

While infection was still active, Seattle patients were enrolled and then followed longitudinally. The CDR3 spans 11 residues. Looked up from germline, CDR1 is SEHNR and CDR2 is FQNEAQ (reference sequence). Trimming removed 6 bases from V and 8 bases from J, with 7 bases in between. In the authors' workflow: How many nucleated cells were present was estimated from reference gene primer amplification. The data were produced by immunoSEQ multiplex PCR, yet TCRdb's version contains in-frame clones alone and is incomplete. The V and J calls and clone size are taken from that table; D and trimming were inferred from the DNA. The sample contains 45,000 to 50,000 clones, approximately 85% of which appear only once.

This chain joins TRBV7-9 and TRBJ2-2; D remains ambiguous. Sequenced input: peripheral blood. The TCR originated in an elderly woman with COVID-19, enrolled during active disease. The CDR3 sequence: CASRQMGELFF. As DNA, the CDR3 is TGTGCCAGCAGACAGATGGGGGAGCTGTTTTTT.